The sample holds one count of the clone carrying this T cell receptor (beta chain). This sample was taken from a study of OX40 agonist ivuxolimab in advanced cancers. In the study overall: A mean age of approximately 60 years, range roughly 20 to 90, was recorded, and 82.7% were male. Three patients got partial responses; one had hepatocellular carcinoma and two had cutaneous melanoma.

Germline V gives CDR1 MDHEN, CDR2 SYDVKM. The CDR3 has 15 amino acids. Losses at the gene ends were 3 bases for V and 4 bases for J; bases not matched to a gene: 3. Assay: immunoSEQ multiplex PCR; the TCRdb copy retains only in-frame clones and omits some. The sample has about 70,000 clones, 86% seen once; the top ten hold approximately 3%. Sequenced here: CD4+ or CD8+ T cells sorted from blood, sampled in a trial of the OX40 agonist ivuxolimab. The chain employs TRBV28 and TRBJ2-3; 11 nucleotides agree with TRBD1. The TCR sequence derives from an adult with an advanced solid tumor such as melanoma, head and neck, liver or kidney cancer. The DNA of the CDR3 is TGTGCCAGCAGTTTGAAGGGACAGGGGGCAGATACGCAGTATTTT. It encodes CASSLKGQGADTQYF.